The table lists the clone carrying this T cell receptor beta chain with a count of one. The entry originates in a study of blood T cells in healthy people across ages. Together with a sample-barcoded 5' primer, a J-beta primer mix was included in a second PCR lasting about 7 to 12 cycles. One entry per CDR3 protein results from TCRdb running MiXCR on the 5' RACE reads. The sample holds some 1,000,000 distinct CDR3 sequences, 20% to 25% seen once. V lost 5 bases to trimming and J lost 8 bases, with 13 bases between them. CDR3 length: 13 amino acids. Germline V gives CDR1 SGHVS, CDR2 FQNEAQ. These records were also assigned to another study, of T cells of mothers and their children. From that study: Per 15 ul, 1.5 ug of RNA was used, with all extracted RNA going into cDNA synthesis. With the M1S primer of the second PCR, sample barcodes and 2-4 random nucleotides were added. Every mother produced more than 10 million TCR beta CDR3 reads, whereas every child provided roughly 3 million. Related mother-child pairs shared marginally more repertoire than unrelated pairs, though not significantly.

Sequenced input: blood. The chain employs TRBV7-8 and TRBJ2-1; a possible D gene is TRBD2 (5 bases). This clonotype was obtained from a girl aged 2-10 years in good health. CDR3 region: CASSPILGDEQFF. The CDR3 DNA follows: TGTGCCAGCAGCCCTATCCTGGGAGATGAGCAGTTCTTC.